Listed here are 14 T cell receptor beta chains from one sample, sequenced in a study of blood T cell repertoires in COVID-19. Generated by immunoSEQ multiplex PCR, the TCRdb table keeps only in-frame clones and is missing some. Among 150,000 to 200,000 clones listed, about 86% were seen once. Sequenced sample: peripheral blood. The origin of the receptors is a man aged 55 to 70 with acute or convalescent COVID-19.

The CDR3 DNA reads TGTGCCAGCAGCCCGATAGCGGAGAGCACAGATACGCAGTATTTT. Its protein is CASSPIAESTDTQYF. This chain uses TRBV5-4 with TRBJ2-3; perhaps TRBD2 as D (6 bases). V was shortened by 4 bases and J by 0 bases, with 12 bases between the two germline ends. The CDR3 is 15 amino acids. CDR1 and CDR2 (germline): SGHNT, YYREEE (reference sequence).

The chain uses TRBV11-1 and TRBJ2-7; possible D gene TRBD2, 5 bases. CDR1 and CDR2 from the germline V gene are SGHAT and FQDESV (reference sequence). V was clipped by 2 bases and J by 0 bases, with 11 bases between them. This CDR3 region has 15 residues. The CDR3 sequence is CASSLSRTYSYEQYF. The DNA of the CDR3 is TGTGCCAGCAGCTTATCCCGGACTTACTCCTACGAGCAGTACTTC.

The rearrangement uses TRBV29-1 and TRBJ1-1; D not certain. The CDR3 totals 12 residues. Germline V gives CDR1 SQVTM, CDR2 ANQGSEA. V shed 6 bases and J shed 5 bases, with 13 bases lying between them. As DNA, the CDR3 is TGCAGCGTACAGAACCTAAAAACTGAAGCTTTCTTT. This translates into CSVQNLKTEAFF.

This clone was seen more than once but under ten times. V gene TRBV19 combines with J gene TRBJ2-2, with 13 bases that match TRBD2. Germline V lookup: CDR1 LNHDA, CDR2 SQIVND (reference sequence). This CDR3 spans 16 amino acids. The junction had 7 bases not matched to a gene; V was cut back by 9 bases and J by 3 bases. The CDR3 region is CARSGLAGEDTGELFF. The CDR3 bases are TGTGCCAGATCCGGACTAGCGGGAGAGGACACCGGGGAGCTGTTTTTT.

The chain carries TRBV28 and TRBJ2-7, with TRBD2 identical over 8 bases. The germline V gene has CDR1 MDHEN and CDR2 SYDVKM. The junction had 9 bases not matched to a gene; V was cut back by 4 bases and J by 4 bases. CDR3 length equals 15 residues. As DNA, the CDR3 is TGTGCCAGCAGTTCCGCGAGCGGGAGCGGATACGAGCAGTACTTC. This sequence encodes CASSSASGSGYEQYF.

The chain employs TRBV5-1 and TRBJ1-2; D possibly corresponds to TRBD1 (6 bases). Trimming pared 0 bases from V and 7 bases from J, leaving 13 bases between. The CDR3 spans 14 residues. CDR1 is SGHRS and CDR2 is YFSETQ in the germline V gene. CDR3 protein: CASSLVGADLGYTF. In DNA form, the CDR3 reads TGCGCCAGCAGCTTGGTGGGGGCAGATCTTGGCTACACCTTC.

The chain links TRBV11-2 to TRBJ2-5; 12 positions match TRBD1. Trimming at V came to 3 bases and at J to 5 bases, leaving 7 bases not matched to a gene. CDR3 length: 16 residues. The V gene's germline CDR1 is SGHAT and CDR2 FQNNGV. The CDR3 region is CASSLRDRGLGETQYF. The CDR3 nucleotides are TGTGCCAGCAGCTTGCGGGACAGGGGGCTGGGGGAGACCCAGTACTTC. The full variable domain, in which reference TRBV11-2 and TRBJ2-5 provide the parts outside the CDR3, is EAGVAQSPRYKIIEKRQSVAFWCNPISGHATLYWYQQILGQGPKLLIQFQNNGVVDDSQLPKDRFSAERLKGVDSTLKIQPAKLEDSAVYLCASSLRDRGLGETQYFGPGTRLLVL.

The rearrangement uses TRBV7-9 and TRBJ1-5; D remains ambiguous. The V and J ends lost 5 bases and 0 bases respectively, with 8 bases between them. The V gene's germline CDR1 is SEHNR and CDR2 FQNEAQ (reference sequence). CDR3 length: 14 residues. CDR3 bases: TGTGCCAGCAGCGACGACAATAGCAATCAGCCCCAGCATTTT. It specifies CASSDDNSNQPQHF.

The chain combines TRBV28 with TRBJ1-2, with 7 positions matching TRBD1. The CDR3 runs to 13 residues. The germline V gene has CDR1 MDHEN and CDR2 SYDVKM. Trimming cost V 6 bases and J 4 bases; bases outside gene matches: 5. The CDR3 DNA is TGTGCCAGCAGGACGACAGGGTTCTATGGCTACACCTTC. Translation gives CASRTTGFYGYTF.

V usage is TRBV5-5 and J usage is TRBJ2-5; TRBD1 might be the D (7 bases). V lost 7 bases and J 5 bases, leaving 15 bases between the germline ends. CDR3 length equals 13 residues. In germline, CDR1 is SGHKS, CDR2 YYEKEE (reference sequence). CDR3 DNA: TGTGCCAGCCAGCAGGGGGGTAGGGAGACCCAGTACTTC. Amino acid sequence: CASQQGGRETQYF.

The V call is TRBV7-9, the J call TRBJ1-2; 11 bases fit TRBD1. CDR3 length: 17 amino acids. The germline V gene encodes CDR1 SEHNR and CDR2 FQNEAQ (reference sequence). With 5 bases clipped from V and 0 bases from J, the junction kept 8 bases outside the gene matches. CDR3 amino acids: CASSPTRGQGANYGYTF. The CDR3 DNA reads TGTGCCAGCAGCCCCACGAGGGGACAGGGGGCTAACTATGGCTACACCTTC. Supplemented by reference TRBV7-9 and TRBJ1-2, the full variable domain reads DTGVSQNPRHKITKRGQNVTFRCDPISEHNRLYWYRQTLGQGPEFLTYFQNEAQLEKSRLLSDRFSAERPKGSFSTLEIQRTEQGDSAMYLCASSPTRGQGANYGYTFGSGTRLTVV.

The chain is built from TRBV2 and TRBJ1-5; 11 nucleotides match TRBD1. Germline loops: CDR1 SNHLY, CDR2 FYNNEI. J gave up 4 bases and V 6 bases, and 5 bases lay outside the gene matches. The CDR3 runs 15 residues. The CDR3 loop is CASSGTGGGNQPQHF. The DNA for the CDR3 is TGTGCCAGCAGCGGGACAGGGGGTGGTAATCAGCCCCAGCATTTT.

This chain joins TRBV27 and TRBJ1-3; TRBD1 agrees at 8 bases. Trimming removed 5 bases from V and 4 bases from J; junction bases left unmatched: 10. The CDR3 has 16 residues. Germline V gives CDR1 MNHEY, CDR2 SMNVEV (reference sequence). The DNA of the CDR3 is TGTGCCAGCAGTGCCCGACAGGGGACCAAAGGAAACACCATATATTTT. It translates to CASSARQGTKGNTIYF.

The rearrangement links TRBV20-1 to TRBJ2-1; D not resolved. The CDR3 sequence is 11 residues long. The germline V and J ends were trimmed by 5 bases and 7 bases, with 9 bases remaining between them. The germline V gene encodes CDR1 DFQATT and CDR2 SNEGSKA (reference sequence). DNA of the CDR3: TGCAGTGCTTCCCCTTTGAATGAGCAGTTCTTC. Residues: CSASPLNEQFF.